Each of the 12 T cell receptor beta chains below was sequenced from the same sample in a study of early T cells in non-severe SARS-CoV-2 infection. In TCRdb, the 5' RACE reads were re-called with MiXCR into one record per CDR3 protein. The data contain 57,000 or so distinct CDR3 sequences, 10% to 15% of them singletons. The sequenced material came from whole blood. The receptor source for this set is an adult who was a healthcare worker with PCR-confirmed SARS-CoV-2 infection or an uninfected control (not recorded which).

This clonotype was observed at least ten times. The chain employs TRBV5-1 and TRBJ1-2; 9 bases line up with TRBD1. Germline V CDR1 and CDR2: SGHRS, YFSETQ. The CDR3 is 15 amino acids. V dropped 5 bases and J dropped 7; count of bases not matched to a gene: 12. The CDR3 loop reads CASSAETGGAFGYTF. The CDR3 DNA is TGCGCCAGCAGTGCCGAAACAGGGGGCGCGTTTGGCTACACCTTC.

This clonotype occurred many times. This chain connects TRBV2 to TRBJ2-7, with D uncertain. The V and J ends lost 0 bases and 3 bases respectively, with 12 bases between them. Germline loops: CDR1 SNHLY, CDR2 FYNNEI. The CDR3 extends over 15 amino acids. CDR3 nucleotide sequence: TGTGCCAGCAGTGAAGCGCTTCTGGATGTCTACGAGCAGTACTTC. It translates to CASSEALLDVYEQYF.

V and J are TRBV4-3 and TRBJ1-2, with D perhaps TRBD1 (6 bases). Trimming pared 1 base from V and 1 base from J, leaving 13 bases between. CDR1 and CDR2 (germline): LGHNA, YSLEER. This CDR3 has 16 amino acids. The CDR3 DNA sequence: TGCGCCAGCAGCCAAGGAGGGACATCGATTAACTATGGCTACACCTTC. This encodes CASSQGGTSINYGYTF.

Many counts were recorded for this clonotype. The chain joins TRBV7-9 to TRBJ1-4, with a possible D match to TRBD1 (5 bases). This CDR3 is 17 amino acids long. The V gene lost 0 bases and the J gene lost 0 bases, with 11 bases spanning the gap. Germline CDR1 is SEHNR and CDR2 is FQNEAQ (reference sequence). The CDR3 region has the DNA TGTGCCAGCAGCTTAGCGGGGACGTCCGCAACTAATGAAAAACTGTTTTTT. This codes for CASSLAGTSATNEKLFF.

This clonotype was detected ten times or more. The gene calls are TRBV20-1 and TRBJ1-1; D gene unclear. Germline CDR1 is DFQATT and CDR2 is SNEGSKA (reference sequence). The CDR3 is made up of 15 amino acids. V dropped 6 bases and J dropped 1 base, with 18 bases sitting between them. The chain's CDR3 is CSAPWGGRSNTEAFF. The DNA of the CDR3 is TGCAGTGCCCCCTGGGGTGGCAGATCGAACACTGAAGCTTTCTTT.

The V call is TRBV28, the J call TRBJ2-7, with a weak D call TRBD2 (6 bases). The V and J ends lost 6 bases and 1 base respectively, with 16 bases between them. The CDR3 totals 15 residues. Germline V gene lookup returns CDR1 MDHEN and CDR2 SYDVKM. CDR3 sequence (DNA): TGTGCCAGCAGGGCGGAGACCCTAGCGTCCTACGAGCAGTACTTC. Its translation is CASRAETLASYEQYF.

This clonotype showed up many times. The V and J genes are TRBV7-2 and TRBJ2-3; no reliable D call. Germline CDR1 reads SGHTA; CDR2 reads FQGNSA. There are 17 residues in the CDR3. V lost 1 base, J lost 0 bases, and 14 bases lay in between. CDR3 in amino acids: CASSLGVGISSTDTQYF. CDR3 nucleotides: TGTGCCAGCAGCTTAGGGGTCGGCATCTCTAGCACAGATACGCAGTATTTT.

A few counts support this clonotype. V and J are TRBV27 and TRBJ1-4; possible D gene TRBD1, 5 bases. The CDR3 spans 16 residues. Germline CDR1 is MNHEY and CDR2 is SMNVEV (reference sequence). Trimming took off 0 bases at V and 6 bases at J, with 14 bases between the two ends. CDR3 sequence: CASSLSTMAGYEKLFF. Written as DNA, the CDR3 is TGTGCCAGCAGTTTATCGACTATGGCAGGGTATGAAAAACTGTTTTTT.

This clonotype was recorded a few times. V and J are TRBV4-3 and TRBJ2-3, with a weak D call TRBD1 (7 bases). The CDR3 length is 17 residues. CDR1 and CDR2 (germline): LGHNA, YSLEER. Between the trimmed V and J ends, which lost 1 base and 5 bases, there was a span of 19 bases. CDR3 sequence (DNA): TGCGCCAGCAGCCAAGCCCAAGGAGGGGACAGTTTAGATACGCAGTATTTT. This gives the protein CASSQAQGGDSLDTQYF.

This clonotype has at least ten counts. This chain uses TRBV20-1 with TRBJ2-1; 8 bases match TRBD1. Germline lookup yields CDR1 DFQATT and CDR2 SNEGSKA (reference sequence). The CDR3 has 13 amino acids. Here the CDR3 reads CSVGTGTYNEQFF. The CDR3 nucleotides read TGCAGCGTCGGGACAGGTACCTACAATGAGCAGTTCTTC.

This clonotype was detected ten times or more. The chain couples TRBV4-2 to TRBJ2-5, with 12 bases aligning to TRBD2. The CDR3 loop spans 17 amino acids. V trimming: 0 bases; J trimming: 4 bases; junction bases outside the gene matches: 6. The germline V gene encodes CDR1 LGHNA and CDR2 YNFKEQ. CDR3 DNA: TGTGCCAGCAGCCAAGATGCCGCACTAGCGGGGGGAGAGACCCAGTACTTC. Its protein product is CASSQDAALAGGETQYF.

This clonotype showed up just a few times. The rearrangement uses TRBV6-6 and TRBJ2-7, with D tentatively TRBD2 (6 bases). CDR1 MNHNY and CDR2 SVGAGI come from the germline V gene (reference sequence). V lost 2 bases to trimming and J lost 6 bases, with 14 bases between them. The CDR3 contains 14 residues. CDR3 nucleotides: TGTGCCAGCAGTTACCGCGGGGTAGGGTCCGAGCAGTACTTC. It codes for CASSYRGVGSEQYF.